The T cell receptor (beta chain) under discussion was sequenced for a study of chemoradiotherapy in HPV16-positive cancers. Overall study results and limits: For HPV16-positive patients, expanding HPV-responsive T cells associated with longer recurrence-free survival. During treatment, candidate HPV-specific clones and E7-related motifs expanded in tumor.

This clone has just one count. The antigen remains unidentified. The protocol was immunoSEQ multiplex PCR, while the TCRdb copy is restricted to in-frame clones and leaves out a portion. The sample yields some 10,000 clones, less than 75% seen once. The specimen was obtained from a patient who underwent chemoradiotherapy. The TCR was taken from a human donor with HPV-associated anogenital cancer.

Here the CDR3 reads CASSLIRSQGGRMAGELFF. CDR3 DNA: TGTGCCAGCAGCTTAATAAGGTCACAGGGAGGTCGTATGGCCGGGGAGCTGTTTTTT. The gene calls are TRBV11-2 and TRBJ2-2; D is perhaps TRBD1 or TRBD2 (6 bases each). The CDR3 runs 19 residues. V was cut by 2 bases and J by 6 bases, with 25 bases left in between. Germline CDR1 SGHAT, CDR2 FQNNGV.